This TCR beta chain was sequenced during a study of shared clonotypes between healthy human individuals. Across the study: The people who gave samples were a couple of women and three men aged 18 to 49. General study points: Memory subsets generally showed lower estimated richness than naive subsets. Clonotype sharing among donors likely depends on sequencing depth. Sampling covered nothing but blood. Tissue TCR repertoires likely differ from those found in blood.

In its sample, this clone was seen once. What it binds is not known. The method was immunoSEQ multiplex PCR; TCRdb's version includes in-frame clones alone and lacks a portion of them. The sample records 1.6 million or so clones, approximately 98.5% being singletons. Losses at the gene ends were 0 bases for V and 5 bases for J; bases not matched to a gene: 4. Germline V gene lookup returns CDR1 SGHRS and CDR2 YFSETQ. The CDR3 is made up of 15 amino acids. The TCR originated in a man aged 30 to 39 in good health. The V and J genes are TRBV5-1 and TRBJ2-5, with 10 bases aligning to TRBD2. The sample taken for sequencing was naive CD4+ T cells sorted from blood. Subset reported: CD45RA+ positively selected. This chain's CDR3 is CASSLAASGSETQYF. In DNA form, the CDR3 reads TGCGCCAGCAGCTTGGCGGCTAGCGGGAGTGAGACCCAGTACTTC.